These T cell receptor beta chains were read from a single sample in a study of blood T cell repertoires in COVID-19. TCRdb's table, derived via immunoSEQ multiplex PCR, lists solely in-frame clones and lacks some. The sample has 65,000 to 85,000 clones; around 86% are singletons. Material: peripheral blood. The receptors here all came from a woman younger than 30 with acute or convalescent COVID-19. Each CDR3 is given with its conserved first and last residue. D genes are given only for firm matches. Some rows have no size entry. The others give once, few or many, or a class for an expanded clone.

TRBV14	TRBD1	-	TRBJ2-7	TGTGCCAGCGGCAAGAGGGACAGCTACGAGCAGTACTTC	CASGKRDSYEQYF
TRBV14	TRBD2	-	TRBJ2-1	TGTGCCAGCAGCCAAGCGGGGGGTATAGGGTACTACAATGAGCAGTTCTTC	CASSQAGGIGYYNEQFF
TRBV30	TRBD2	-	TRBJ2-1	TGTGCCTGGAGCCTAGCGGGGGCCGTATCCTACAATGAGCAGTTCTTC	CAWSLAGAVSYNEQFF
TRBV15	-	-	TRBJ2-3	TGTGCCACCAGCAGAGGCGGGGAGGCAGATACGCAGTATTTT	CATSRGGEADTQYF
TRBV2	TRBD2	-	TRBJ2-3	TGTGCCAGCAGTCGCGGGAGGGCCGTTAATACGCAGTATTTT	CASSRGRAVNTQYF
TRBV27	TRBD1	-	TRBJ1-2	TGTGCCAGCAGTTTCACCGCTACCCAGGCAGGGGGAGGTGGCTACACCTTC	CASSFTATQAGGGGYTF
TRBV9	-	-	TRBJ1-1	TGTGCCAGCAGCGTGGGAGGAAGGAACACTGAAGCTTTCTTT	CASSVGGRNTEAFF
TRBV30	-	-	TRBJ1-3	TGTGCCTGGAGACAGGCGAGCTCTGGAAACACCATATATTTT	CAWRQASSGNTIYF
TRBV9	-	-	TRBJ1-1	TGTGCCAGCAGCGTAGGGTCTGGGTCGAGGACTGAAGCTTTCTTT	CASSVGSGSRTEAFF
TRBV9	TRBD2	-	TRBJ2-7	TGTGCCAGCAGCGTAGGGGTGGGAGGGAACGAGCAGTACTTC	CASSVGVGGNEQYF
TRBV24-1	-	-	TRBJ2-2	TGTGCCACCAGTGATCCGGGTTGGACCGGGGAGCTGTTTTTT	CATSDPGWTGELFF
TRBV6-5	-	once	TRBJ1-3	TGTGCCAGCAGACAGGACAGAAGCTCTGGAAACACCATATATTTT	CASRQDRSSGNTIYF
TRBV19	-	few	TRBJ1-1	TGTGCCAGTAGATACCGGCTCAGGGGTGCGAACACTGAAGCTTTCTTT	CASRYRLRGANTEAFF
TRBV30	-	-	TRBJ1-6	TGTGCCTGGACCTTTAGGACTGCCAGCTCCTATAATTCACCCCTCCACTTT	CAWTFRTASSYNSPLHF
TRBV12-3/TRBV12-4	-	-	TRBJ2-7	TGTGCCAGCAGTTTGTTCAGATACGAGCAGTACTTC	CASSLFRYEQYF
TRBV6-2/TRBV6-3	-	-	TRBJ2-1	TGTGCCAGCAGTTACTCTTATTATCGGGTTAAATCCTACAATGAGCAGTTCTTC	CASSYSYYRVKSYNEQFF
TRBV2	TRBD1	-	TRBJ1-2	TGTGCCAGCAGGGACAGGGGATTTGGTGGCTACACCTTC	CASRDRGFGGYTF
TRBV11-2	TRBD1	-	TRBJ1-1	TGTGCCAGCAGCCTAACCGGGACAGGGGCTTTCGCTGAAGCTTTCTTT	CASSLTGTGAFAEAFF
TRBV7-9	TRBD2	once	TRBJ2-3	TGTGCCAGCAGCTTTAGATCAGGACTAGAGAGCACAGATACGCAGTATTTT	CASSFRSGLESTDTQYF
TRBV5-1	TRBD1	-	TRBJ1-1	TGCGCCAGCAGCTTGGAAGGACAGGGTGAAGCTTTCTTT	CASSLEGQGEAFF
TRBV2	TRBD1	-	TRBJ2-3	TGTGCCAGCGCTTCGACAGGGTCGCGCGTAACAGATACGCAGTATTTT	CASASTGSRVTDTQYF
TRBV5-6	TRBD1	-	TRBJ1-2	TGTGCCAGCAGCTTTTTTTCTGCGACAGGGGACTATGGCTACACCTTC	CASSFFSATGDYGYTF
TRBV4-3	-	few	TRBJ2-6	TGCGCCAGCAGCCAAGGCCAGGGGACGGTCGTCTCTGGGGCCAACGTCCTGACTTTC	CASSQGQGTVVSGANVLTF
TRBV5-8	TRBD1	-	TRBJ1-4	TGTGCCAGCAGCTTGGCGACAGGGGATGGTGAAAAACTGTTTTTT	CASSLATGDGEKLFF
TRBV11-2	-	-	TRBJ2-3	TGTGCCAGCAGCCAAGGGGGGGAAAACCAGTATTTT	CASSQGGENQYF
TRBV28	TRBD1	-	TRBJ2-1	TGTGCCAGCAGAGTCGGGACAGGGTTGGACAATGAGCAGTTCTTC	CASRVGTGLDNEQFF
TRBV7-9	TRBD2	-	TRBJ2-3	TGTGCCAGCAGCCCCCTCATCGGGACTAGCGGGGGGGCGTCGAATACGCAGTATTTT	CASSPLIGTSGGASNTQYF
TRBV19	TRBD1	once	TRBJ1-6	TGTGCCAGTAGTGCCGAAACAGGGGGTCCCTATAATTCACCCCTCCACTTT	CASSAETGGPYNSPLHF
TRBV6-5	-	-	TRBJ2-5	TGTGCCAGCTCGCAGGCCCAAGAGACCCAGTACTTC	CASSQAQETQYF
TRBV11-2	TRBD1	-	TRBJ2-2	TGTGCCAGCAGTTTGACAGGGGGTCGGACCGGGGAGCTGTTTTTT	CASSLTGGRTGELFF
TRBV19	TRBD1	once	TRBJ2-6	TGTGCCAGTAGTATGCCCCGGGACAGGGTGTCTGGGGCCAACGTCCTGACTTTC	CASSMPRDRVSGANVLTF
TRBV6-1	-	once	TRBJ1-4	TGTGCCAGCAGTGAAGAAAGGGCCGAGAGGGGGGAAAAACTGTTTTTT	CASSEERAERGEKLFF
TRBV6-5	TRBD1	-	TRBJ2-7	TGTGCCAGCAGTAACGGACAGGCTTCCTACGAGCAGTACTTC	CASSNGQASYEQYF
TRBV29-1	-	-	TRBJ1-5	TGCAGCGTTACCGTACGGAGGGGAATCAATCAGCCCCAGCATTTT	CSVTVRRGINQPQHF
TRBV6-5	-	-	TRBJ2-1	TGTGCCAGCAGTTACTCGGAGGAATTCAATGAGCAGTTCTTC	CASSYSEEFNEQFF
TRBV3-1/TRBV3-2	-	-	TRBJ1-5	TGTGCCAGCAGCCAAGGCCGGGGCAATCAGCCCCAGCATTTT	CASSQGRGNQPQHF
TRBV6-5	TRBD2	-	TRBJ2-7	TGTGCCAGCAGCCCGGGACTAGCGGGAGGCGAGCAGTACTTC	CASSPGLAGGEQYF
TRBV19	-	-	TRBJ1-1	TGTGCCAGTAGTGAAGACAGCCTGGGGACTGAAGCTTTCTTT	CASSEDSLGTEAFF
TRBV5-1	-	-	TRBJ2-2	TGCGCCAGCAGGCCATTTGAGGACACCGGGGAGCTGTTTTTT	CASRPFEDTGELFF
TRBV11-2	-	few	TRBJ2-7	TGTGCCAGCAGCTTTGACAGGAACTCCTACGAGCAGTACTTC	CASSFDRNSYEQYF
TRBV5-1	-	-	TRBJ2-2	TGCGCCAGCAGCCCGGGACATCAGAACACCGGGGAGCTGTTTTTT	CASSPGHQNTGELFF
TRBV27	-	once	TRBJ2-3	TGTGCCAGCAGCCTACAGAGCACAGATACGCAGTATTTT	CASSLQSTDTQYF
TRBV9	TRBD2	-	TRBJ2-5	TGTGCCAGCAGCGAGGGGACTAGCGGGGTCCTGTACCAAGAGACCCAGTACTTC	CASSEGTSGVLYQETQYF
TRBV3-1/TRBV3-2	-	-	TRBJ2-3	TGTGCCAGCAGCCAAGGGGAGGGGGTAGTTACGCAGTATTTT	CASSQGEGVVTQYF
TRBV3-1/TRBV3-2	-	-	TRBJ2-5	TGTGCCAGCAGCCAATTCACGGGGGAAGAGACCCAGTACTTC	CASSQFTGEETQYF
TRBV19	TRBD2	-	TRBJ2-7	TGTGCCAGTAGTGGACTAGCGGGAGACGGCTACGAGCAGTACTTC	CASSGLAGDGYEQYF
TRBV10-2	TRBD1	-	TRBJ1-5	TGCGCCAGCGCGGACAGGGCCCAGCCCCAGCATTTT	CASADRAQPQHF
TRBV27	-	-	TRBJ2-7	TGTGCCAGCAGCCAAAGAGGGTACGCCTACGAGCAGTACTTC	CASSQRGYAYEQYF
TRBV5-5	-	-	TRBJ2-1	TGTGCCAGCAGCTTGGTCGGGTCTTTCTACAATGAGCAGTTCTTC	CASSLVGSFYNEQFF
TRBV15	-	-	TRBJ1-5	TGTGCCACCGCGAATAGCAATCAGCCCCAGCATTTT	CATANSNQPQHF
TRBV6-6	TRBD2	-	TRBJ2-7	TGTGCCAGCAGTTACTCGCCGGTTAGCGGGAGTTCCGAGCAGTACTTC	CASSYSPVSGSSEQYF
TRBV6-2/TRBV6-3	-	-	TRBJ2-7	TGTGCCAGCAGCGCCCCGGACAGCCACGAGCAGTACTTC	CASSAPDSHEQYF
TRBV9	TRBD2	-	TRBJ2-1	TGTGCCAGCAGCTCCCCTCCTAGCGGGGGTGACAATGAGCAGTTCTTC	CASSSPPSGGDNEQFF
TRBV5-1	TRBD1	-	TRBJ1-5	TGCGCCAGCAGCTTCGGGACAGAACCAAATCAGCCCCAGCATTTT	CASSFGTEPNQPQHF
TRBV6-5	-	-	TRBJ2-5	TGTGCCAGCAGCCCGTTTGGAGGGGGCGTAGAGACCCAGTACTTC	CASSPFGGGVETQYF
TRBV3-1/TRBV3-2	-	-	TRBJ2-7	TGTGCCAGCAGCCGAGCCTCGAGGGGGATTAGATACGAGCAGTACTTC	CASSRASRGIRYEQYF
TRBV28	TRBD1	-	TRBJ1-2	TGTGCCAGCAGTCTTACGGGACAGGCTAACTATGGCTACACCTTC	CASSLTGQANYGYTF